This entry is about one TCR beta chain. Antigen unknown. The TCRbeta library incorporated unique molecular identifiers. In TCRdb, the PCR reads were re-called with MiXCR into one record per CDR3 protein. The repertoire holds more than 300,000 distinct CDR3 sequences, with around 16% as singletons. The CDR3 spans 14 residues. Trimming pared 7 bases from V and 4 bases from J, leaving 16 bases between. Germline CDR1 is SGHVS and CDR2 is FQNEAQ. The data belong to a study of T-cell reconstitution after alpha-beta-depleted transplantation in children. Study findings and constraints: In some patients, recipient T cells and intrathymic progenitors surviving conditioning explained high day-60 diversity. A year had passed since transplant, and T-cell counts and diversity by then came mostly from newly produced T cells. Reportedly, only several hundred clones from non-depleted graft cells drove alpha-beta T-cell counts at about two months.

This clonotype was obtained from a male patient under 10 years old who had a stem cell transplant for acute lymphoblastic leukemia, so the T cells may come from the graft donor. The specimen comprised PBMCs, mostly from graft donor cells, sampled 360 days after TCRalphabeta/CD19-depleted stem cell transplant. This chain connects TRBV7-8 to TRBJ2-5; TRBD1 might be the D (6 bases). The DNA for the CDR3 is TGTGCCAGCAACGACAGGCACCGAGGAGAGACCCAGTACTTC. As protein: CASNDRHRGETQYF.